This TCR beta chain was identified in a study of cytomegalovirus exposure and HLA in healthy donors. Study summary: A data release that came early held 75 million to 85 million unique TCRs from HLA-typed donors.

Comments on this clone: The antigen is undetermined.

The PCR had 60 Vbeta and 13 Jbeta primers. Assay used: immunoSEQ multiplex PCR; TCRdb lists only in-frame clones, some missing. This table holds approximately 160,000 clones, about 85% found once. The CDR3 spans 14 residues. Trimming took 7 bases from V and 5 from J, leaving 18 bases between them. Germline CDR1 reads SGDLS; CDR2 reads YYNGEE. Study-wide findings and caveats: V- and J-gene trimming in TCR beta was tied to a missense DCLRE1C variant by an analysis performed later.

The TCR comes from a woman aged 45-60 years in good health and CMV-seropositive. The chain links TRBV9 to TRBJ1-2; TRBD1 is a possible D gene (5 bases). The specimen was PBMCs. This CDR3 is CASGKGRDAYGYTF. CDR3 DNA sequence: TGTGCCAGCGGGAAGGGGCGAGATGCTTATGGCTACACCTTC.